Below are 2 T cell receptor beta chains sequenced from a single sample in a study of PD-L1 blockade in urothelial cancer. Here immunoSEQ multiplex PCR was the method, and the copy in TCRdb shows in-frame clones only, minus some. This sample yields 100,000 or so clones, of which about 90% are seen a single time; 0.8% to 1% belongs to the top ten. The source material was PBMCs, sampled around atezolizumab (anti-PD-L1) treatment. Receptors were obtained from a woman aged 80 or over with urothelial cancer.

This clone was recorded a few times. The V and J genes are TRBV7-8 and TRBJ1-2; D unclear. Trimming pared 2 bases from V and 3 bases from J, leaving 13 bases between. The CDR3 contains 15 residues. Germline V gene sequence: CDR1 SGHVS, CDR2 FQNEAQ. The CDR3: CASSLRRGEDYGYTF. The CDR3 coding sequence is TGTGCCAGCAGCTTAAGGCGGGGAGAAGACTATGGCTACACCTTC.

The rearrangement uses TRBV19 and TRBJ2-4, with TRBD1 matching over 9 bases. Looked up from germline, CDR1 is LNHDA and CDR2 is SQIVND (reference sequence). The trim removed 3 bases at V and 0 bases at J, leaving 6 bases unmatched. The CDR3 contains 17 residues. The CDR3 DNA reads TGTGCCAGTAGTATTGAAGGGACAGGGCTAGCCAAAAACATTCAGTACTTC. It yields the protein CASSIEGTGLAKNIQYF. Full variable domain (missing parts from reference TRBV19 and TRBJ2-4): DGGITQSPKYLFRKEGQNVTLSCEQNLNHDAMYWYRQDPGQGLRLIYYSQIVNDFQKGDIAEGYSVSREKKESFPLTVTSAQKNPTAFYLCASSIEGTGLAKNIQYFGAGTRLSVL.